The rows below give T cell receptor beta chains drawn from one sample of a study of blood T cell repertoires in COVID-19. Assay used: immunoSEQ multiplex PCR; TCRdb lists only in-frame clones, some missing. The data hold a few hundred thousand clones, with 75% to 90% observed a single time. Sequencing input: PBMCs or T cells enriched from blood (not recorded which). The receptors shown here come from a woman in her fifties or sixties who had recovered from COVID-19. CDR3s include the opening cysteine and the closing phenylalanine or tryptophan. The order of the fields is D gene, J gene, CDR3 length, clone size, V gene, CDR3 DNA, CDR3 protein. A D gene is named only where the DNA matches it firmly. A clone size is listed for some rows: how often the clone was seen (once, few, many), or a class if it is expanded.

TRBD1 | TRBJ1-4 | 16 | NA | TRBV4-3 | TGCGCCAGCAGCCAAGACCAGGGGGCAACTAATGAAAAACTGTTTTTT | CASSQDQGATNEKLFF
NA | TRBJ2-1 | 13 | NA | TRBV5-8 | TGTGCCAGCAGCCACCGGGACAACGATGAGCAGTTCTTC | CASSHRDNDEQFF
NA | TRBJ1-1 | 16 | NA | TRBV19 | TGTGCCAGTAGTATATTGGGGCAGGGGCTCCCCACTGAAGCTTTCTTT | CASSILGQGLPTEAFF
TRBD2 | TRBJ2-5 | 17 | NA | TRBV7-9 | TGTGCCAGCAGCTTAGGGACTAGCGGGGGCCTGGAAGAGACCCAGTACTTC | CASSLGTSGGLEETQYF
TRBD1 | TRBJ1-2 | 14 | NA | TRBV6-5 | TGTGCCAGTGGGCGGGACAGCTTCTACTATGGCTACACCTTC | CASGRDSFYYGYTF
NA | TRBJ1-1 | 13 | NA | TRBV29-1 | TGCAGCGGATCCGACAGGCAGGTCTCTGAAGCTTTCTTT | CSGSDRQVSEAFF
NA | TRBJ1-1 | 11 | few | TRBV19 | TGTGCCAGTAGTATGGGCCGATGGGCTTTCTTT | CASSMGRWAFF
TRBD1 | TRBJ1-6 | 19 | NA | TRBV6-2/TRBV6-3 | TGTGCCAGCAGTTACTCCGCCGGACAGGGCAGCTCCTATAATTCACCCCTCCACTTT | CASSYSAGQGSSYNSPLHF
TRBD1 | TRBJ1-6 | 17 | NA | TRBV4-3 | TGCGCCAGCAGCCAAGAAGCAGGGGGCTCCTATAATTCACCCCTCCACTTT | CASSQEAGGSYNSPLHF
TRBD1 | TRBJ2-1 | 15 | NA | TRBV9 | TGTGCCAGCAGCCCACAGGGACAGGGGAACAATGAGCAGTTCTTC | CASSPQGQGNNEQFF
TRBD1 | TRBJ2-7 | 15 | NA | TRBV19 | TGTGCCAGTACCGCTAGACAGGGGGAAGGACACGAGCAGTACTTC | CASTARQGEGHEQYF
TRBD1 | TRBJ1-1 | 14 | NA | TRBV27 | TGTGCCAGCAGTTTACAGGGGGATTGGACTGAAGCTTTCTTT | CASSLQGDWTEAFF
NA | TRBJ1-6 | 14 | once | TRBV4-1 | TGCGCCAGCAGCGTCAGGGAATGGAATTCACCCCTCCACTTT | CASSVREWNSPLHF
TRBD1 | TRBJ1-1 | 14 | NA | TRBV6-5 | TGTGCCAGCAGACAACAGGGGATGGACACTGAAGCTTTCTTT | CASRQQGMDTEAFF
TRBD1 | TRBJ2-5 | 15 | NA | TRBV5-6 | TGTGCCAGCAGCTTATTGGGACAGCAGGAAGAGACCCAGTACTTC | CASSLLGQQEETQYF
NA | TRBJ1-1 | 13 | NA | TRBV3-1/TRBV3-2 | TGTGCCAGCAGCCAAAGGGGGAGCACTGAAGCTTTCTTT | CASSQRGSTEAFF
TRBD1 | TRBJ2-5 | 16 | once | TRBV4-2 | TGTGCCAGCAGCCAAGATAGAGACAGGGGCGAAGAGACCCAGTACTTC | CASSQDRDRGEETQYF
TRBD1 | TRBJ2-2 | 14 | NA | TRBV2 | TGTGCCAGCAGTGTTCAGGGGGCCACCGGGGAGCTGTTTTTT | CASSVQGATGELFF
NA | TRBJ1-1 | 13 | few | TRBV19 | TGTGCCAGTAGTATAGTGGAGGGTGCTGAAGCTTTCTTT | CASSIVEGAEAFF
TRBD2 | TRBJ2-7 | 11 | NA | TRBV6-5 | TGTGCCAGCGGGGGGGGCTACGAGCAGTACTTC | CASGGGYEQYF
NA | TRBJ2-5 | 12 | few | TRBV12-3/TRBV12-4 | TGTGCCAGCAGACGGTACCAAGAGACCCAGTACTTC | CASRRYQETQYF
NA | TRBJ1-4 | 12 | NA | TRBV9 | TGTGCCAGCAGTCGTCCTAGTGAAAAACTGTTTTTT | CASSRPSEKLFF
TRBD1 | TRBJ2-1 | 14 | NA | TRBV3-1/TRBV3-2 | TGTGCCAGCAGCCAAAGACAGGGTTACAATGAGCAGTTCTTC | CASSQRQGYNEQFF
NA | TRBJ1-2 | 13 | once | TRBV6-5 | TGTGCCAGCAGAGATGAAGGAGGCTATGGCTACACCTTC | CASRDEGGYGYTF
NA | TRBJ2-3 | 15 | NA | TRBV5-1 | TGCGCCAGCAGCTTGGTATCGGGGAAAACAGATACGCAGTATTTT | CASSLVSGKTDTQYF
NA | TRBJ2-3 | 16 | NA | TRBV19 | TGTGCCAGTAGTATCGGAGGGCCGGGGGACACAGATACGCAGTATTTT | CASSIGGPGDTDTQYF
NA | TRBJ1-1 | 15 | NA | TRBV6-5 | TGTGCCAGCAGTTCCTCCAAGACTCTGAACACTGAAGCTTTCTTT | CASSSSKTLNTEAFF
NA | TRBJ1-5 | 14 | NA | TRBV10-3 | TGTGCCATCAGTGAGATGCAGGGTGGCCAGCCCCAGCATTTT | CAISEMQGGQPQHF
NA | TRBJ2-1 | 19 | NA | TRBV7-3 | TGTGCCAGCAGCTCCTCCTCGACCGGCATGGCGGGATCCTACAATGAGCAGTTCTTC | CASSSSSTGMAGSYNEQFF
TRBD2 | TRBJ2-7 | 14 | many | TRBV7-6 | TGTGCCAGCAGCCTGGGACTAGCGGGAGACGAGCAGTACTTC | CASSLGLAGDEQYF
TRBD1 | TRBJ1-1 | 18 | once | TRBV18 | TGTGCCAGCTCACCGTCACGAGCAGGGGGTGTCATGAACACTGAAGCTTTCTTT | CASSPSRAGGVMNTEAFF
NA | TRBJ1-1 | 19 | NA | TRBV14 | TGTGCCAGCAGCCAGAAAAGCTCCAGCTTTTTGGGAGTCAACACTGAAGCTTTCTTT | CASSQKSSSFLGVNTEAFF
NA | TRBJ2-7 | 16 | few | TRBV14 | TGTGCCAGCAGCCAAGCCCTCGGGCGTGGCGGGTACGAGCAGTACTTC | CASSQALGRGGYEQYF
TRBD1 | TRBJ2-7 | 14 | NA | TRBV7-2 | TGTGCCAGCAGCTTAGAGGGGGCCCTCAGTGAGCAGTACTTC | CASSLEGALSEQYF
TRBD2 | TRBJ2-7 | 15 | NA | TRBV9 | TGTGCCAGCAGCGTCTCGGGACTAGCGGGAGACGAGCAGTACTTC | CASSVSGLAGDEQYF
TRBD2 | TRBJ2-7 | 15 | NA | TRBV20-1 | TGCAGTGCTAGTGATATACCGGGAGGGCGGTACGAGCAGTACTTC | CSASDIPGGRYEQYF
NA | TRBJ2-1 | 13 | NA | TRBV6-5 | TGTGCCAGCAGCGGGAGCTCCTACAATGAGCAGTTCTTC | CASSGSSYNEQFF
TRBD1 | TRBJ1-1 | 13 | NA | TRBV6-5 | TGTGCCAGCAGTCCACAGGGGGGCTCGGAAGCTTTCTTT | CASSPQGGSEAFF
NA | TRBJ1-6 | 16 | NA | TRBV5-4 | TGTGCCAGCAGCTTGTCACCAGGGTCCCTGAATTCACCCCTCCACTTT | CASSLSPGSLNSPLHF
TRBD1 | TRBJ1-5 | 17 | NA | TRBV5-6 | TGTGCCAGCAGCTTGTGGGGAACCGGGACAGGGGGCCGGCCCCAGCATTTT | CASSLWGTGTGGRPQHF
NA | TRBJ2-7 | 13 | few | TRBV7-9 | TGTGCCAGCAGCTTAATTAGCTCCTACGAGCAGTACTTC | CASSLISSYEQYF
NA | TRBJ2-7 | 13 | NA | TRBV6-6 | TGTGCCAGCAGTTCCGTGGCAGATTACGAGCAGTACTTC | CASSSVADYEQYF
NA | TRBJ2-7 | 14 | once | TRBV5-4 | TGTGCCAGCAGCCATGATCAGGGTCTCTACGAGCAGTACTTC | CASSHDQGLYEQYF
NA | TRBJ1-2 | 12 | NA | TRBV7-2 | TGTGCCAGCAGCCCCAGGGCCTATGGCTACACCTTC | CASSPRAYGYTF
TRBD1 | TRBJ1-2 | 15 | NA | TRBV19 | TGTGCCAGTAGTCCCCACGACAGGGGGCTGAGTGGCTACACCTTC | CASSPHDRGLSGYTF
NA | TRBJ2-7 | 14 | NA | TRBV27 | TGTGCCAGCAGTTCAGATGGGGGGGCTTACGAGCAGTACTTC | CASSSDGGAYEQYF
NA | TRBJ1-1 | 15 | NA | TRBV7-9 | TGTGCCAGCAGCCCCCAGACAGGATTGAACACTGAAGCTTTCTTT | CASSPQTGLNTEAFF
NA | TRBJ1-1 | 15 | once | TRBV2 | TGTGCCAGCAGTCAAGACCAAGCCTTGAACACTGAAGCTTTCTTT | CASSQDQALNTEAFF
NA | TRBJ2-7 | 15 | NA | TRBV5-1 | TGCGCCAGCAGCTTGTTATCGACAGGAGCCTACGAGCAGTACTTC | CASSLLSTGAYEQYF
NA | TRBJ2-2 | 16 | NA | TRBV25-1 | TGTGCCAGCAGTGACCAGGGCGCCTGGGCCACCGGGGAGCTGTTTTTT | CASSDQGAWATGELFF
NA | TRBJ2-2 | 13 | NA | TRBV29-1 | TGCAGCGCCTGTAGCGCCAACACCGGGGAGCTGTTTTTT | CSACSANTGELFF
TRBD1 | TRBJ2-7 | 16 | NA | TRBV5-1 | TGCGCCAGCAGCTTGGCCGGGACAGGGAGGGGCTACGAGCAGTACTTC | CASSLAGTGRGYEQYF
NA | TRBJ1-1 | 16 | NA | TRBV19 | TGTGCCAGCAACCGGGACACCTACCTAATGAACACTGAAGCTTTCTTT | CASNRDTYLMNTEAFF